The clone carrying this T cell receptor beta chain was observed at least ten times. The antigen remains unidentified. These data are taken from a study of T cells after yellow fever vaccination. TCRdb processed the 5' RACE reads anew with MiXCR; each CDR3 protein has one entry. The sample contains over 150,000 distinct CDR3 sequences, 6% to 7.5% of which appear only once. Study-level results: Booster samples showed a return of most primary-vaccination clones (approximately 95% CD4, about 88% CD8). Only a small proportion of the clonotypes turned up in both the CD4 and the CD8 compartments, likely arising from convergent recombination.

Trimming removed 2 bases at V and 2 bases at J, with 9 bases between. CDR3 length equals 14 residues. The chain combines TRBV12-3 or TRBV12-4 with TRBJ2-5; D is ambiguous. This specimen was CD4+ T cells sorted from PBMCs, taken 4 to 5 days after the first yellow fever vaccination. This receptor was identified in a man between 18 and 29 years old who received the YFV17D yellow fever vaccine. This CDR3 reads CASSLLSRQETQYF. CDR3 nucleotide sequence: TGTGCCAGCAGTTTACTTTCCAGACAAGAGACCCAGTACTTC.